In its sample, the clone carrying this T cell receptor beta chain was seen a few times. This sample was included in a study of post-analysis software for immune sequencing data. The CDR3 consists of 14 residues. Germline-derived CDR1 and CDR2 are MNHEY and SMNVEV (reference sequence). Trimming took off 3 bases at V and 2 bases at J, with 11 bases between the two ends. Unique molecular identifiers were carried by the TCR beta cDNA libraries. TCRdb re-called the PCR reads with MiXCR, one entry per CDR3 protein. The repertoire holds about 160,000 distinct CDR3 sequences, with roughly 34% as singletons. The sample here was blood, taken after autologous hematopoietic stem cell transplantation. The genes are TRBV27 and TRBJ2-7; no clear D gene. This receptor was obtained from a girl between 10 and 17 years old with multiple sclerosis. CDR3 sequence reads: CASSFSRGPYEQYF. The CDR3 region has the DNA TGTGCCAGCAGTTTCTCCAGAGGACCCTACGAGCAGTACTTC.